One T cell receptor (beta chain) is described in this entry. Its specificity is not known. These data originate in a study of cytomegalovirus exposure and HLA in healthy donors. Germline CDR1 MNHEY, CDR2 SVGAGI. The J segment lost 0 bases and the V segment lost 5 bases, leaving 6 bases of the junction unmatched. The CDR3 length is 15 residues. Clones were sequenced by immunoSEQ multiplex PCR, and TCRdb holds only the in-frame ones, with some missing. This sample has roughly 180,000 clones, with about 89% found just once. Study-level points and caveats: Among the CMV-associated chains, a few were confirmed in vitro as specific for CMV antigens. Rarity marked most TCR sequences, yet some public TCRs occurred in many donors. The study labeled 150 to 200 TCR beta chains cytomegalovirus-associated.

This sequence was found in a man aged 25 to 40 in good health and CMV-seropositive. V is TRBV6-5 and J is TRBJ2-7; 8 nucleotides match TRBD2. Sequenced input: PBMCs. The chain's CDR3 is CASSTPAGDSYEQYF. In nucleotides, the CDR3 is TGTGCCAGCAGTACCCCAGCGGGAGACTCCTACGAGCAGTACTTC.